This T cell receptor (beta chain) was identified during a study of cytomegalovirus exposure and HLA in healthy donors. Study context: Genotyping of about 400 donors showed that 80% to 90% belonged to the Caucasian-associated ancestry cluster.

General study findings and limits: Most likely, a cluster of highly shared sequence variants arose as a sequencing artifact. Previously analyzed data showed that most TCR beta V segments were productive at a frequency of about 87% or about 30%.

Germline CDR1 and CDR2: SQVTM and ANQGSEA. The CDR3 sequence is 12 residues long. PCR used 60 Vbeta primers and 13 Jbeta primers. Generated by immunoSEQ multiplex PCR, the TCRdb table keeps only in-frame clones and is missing some. This sample has approximately 200,000 clones; around three quarters occur once, and the top ten carry less than 20%. In regard to this clone: Its antigen is unidentified.

This TCR derives from a man aged 35-49 years in good health and CMV-seronegative. The J gene is TRBJ2-1, the V gene TRBV29-1, with 8 bases lining up with TRBD2. Material: PBMCs. CDR3 nucleotide sequence: TGCTCGGGCGGGAGGCAGTACAATGAGCAGTTCTTC. Its translation: CSGGRQYNEQFF.